This TCR beta chain was recorded in a study of blood T cell repertoires in COVID-19. Across the study: COVID-19 samples, acute and convalescent, were from the United States, Italy and Spain. T cells, B-cell-depleted T cells, or PBMCs supplied cDNA or gDNA.

This CDR3 has 13 amino acids. Trimming stripped 10 bases from V and 0 bases from J, with 12 bases between. Germline lookup yields CDR1 MNHNS and CDR2 SASEGT. TCRdb's table, derived via immunoSEQ multiplex PCR, lists solely in-frame clones and lacks some. The repertoire consists of 130,000 to 150,000 clones, with approximately 80% occurring once and the leading ten covering 7% to 9%. The rearrangement uses TRBV6-1 and TRBJ1-1, with a possible D match to TRBD1 (6 bases). The source material was peripheral blood. This TCR came from a human donor with acute or convalescent COVID-19. The donor label of this sample is uncertain. Here the CDR3 reads CAISGTLNTEAFF. Written as DNA, the CDR3 is TGTGCCATCTCCGGGACACTGAACACTGAAGCTTTCTTT.